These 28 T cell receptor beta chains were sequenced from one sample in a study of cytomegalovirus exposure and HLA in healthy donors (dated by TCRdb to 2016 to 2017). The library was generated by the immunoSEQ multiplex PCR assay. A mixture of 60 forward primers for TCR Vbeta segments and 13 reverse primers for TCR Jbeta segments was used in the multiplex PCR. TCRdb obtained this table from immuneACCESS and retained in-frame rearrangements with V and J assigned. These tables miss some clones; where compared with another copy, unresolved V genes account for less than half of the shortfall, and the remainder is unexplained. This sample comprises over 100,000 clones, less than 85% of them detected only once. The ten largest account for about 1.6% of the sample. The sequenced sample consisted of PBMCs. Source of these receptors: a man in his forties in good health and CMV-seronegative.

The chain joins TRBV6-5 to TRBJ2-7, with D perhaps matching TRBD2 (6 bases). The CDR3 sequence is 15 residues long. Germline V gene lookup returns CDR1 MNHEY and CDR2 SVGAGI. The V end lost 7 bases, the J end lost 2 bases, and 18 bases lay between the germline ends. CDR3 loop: CASKLRRRDPYEQYF. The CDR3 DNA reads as TGTGCCAGCAAATTGAGGAGGCGGGACCCCTACGAGCAGTACTTC.

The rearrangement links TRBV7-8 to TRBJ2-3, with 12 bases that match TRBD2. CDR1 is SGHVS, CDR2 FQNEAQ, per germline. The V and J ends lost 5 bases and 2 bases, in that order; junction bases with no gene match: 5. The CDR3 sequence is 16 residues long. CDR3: CASSLRTSGATDTQYF. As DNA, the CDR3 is TGTGCCAGCAGCCTCCGGACTAGCGGGGCCACAGATACGCAGTATTTT.

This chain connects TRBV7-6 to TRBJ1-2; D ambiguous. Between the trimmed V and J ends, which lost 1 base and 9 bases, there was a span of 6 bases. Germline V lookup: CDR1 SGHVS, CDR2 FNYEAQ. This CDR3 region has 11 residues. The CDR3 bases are TGTGCCAGCAGCTTAGGTTGTAGCTACACCTTC. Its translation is CASSLGCSYTF.

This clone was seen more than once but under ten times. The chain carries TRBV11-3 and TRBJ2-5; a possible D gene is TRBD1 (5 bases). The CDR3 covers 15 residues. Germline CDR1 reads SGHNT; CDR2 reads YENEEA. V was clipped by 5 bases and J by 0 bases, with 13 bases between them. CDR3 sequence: CASSTSEDNQETQYF. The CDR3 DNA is TGTGCCAGCAGCACCTCAGAGGACAACCAAGAGACCCAGTACTTC.

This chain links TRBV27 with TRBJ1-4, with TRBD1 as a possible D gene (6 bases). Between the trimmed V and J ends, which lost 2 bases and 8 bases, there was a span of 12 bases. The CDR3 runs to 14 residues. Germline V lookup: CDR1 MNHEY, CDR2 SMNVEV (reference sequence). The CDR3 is CASSLGGAREKLFF. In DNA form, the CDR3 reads TGTGCCAGCAGTTTAGGGGGGGCCCGGGAAAAACTGTTTTTT.

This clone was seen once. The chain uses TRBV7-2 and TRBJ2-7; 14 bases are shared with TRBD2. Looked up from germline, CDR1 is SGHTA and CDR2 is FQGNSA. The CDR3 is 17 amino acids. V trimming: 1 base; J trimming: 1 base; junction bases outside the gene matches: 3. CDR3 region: CASSLGGTSGGSYEQYF. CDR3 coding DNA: TGTGCCAGCAGCTTAGGGGGGACTAGCGGGGGATCCTACGAGCAGTACTTC.

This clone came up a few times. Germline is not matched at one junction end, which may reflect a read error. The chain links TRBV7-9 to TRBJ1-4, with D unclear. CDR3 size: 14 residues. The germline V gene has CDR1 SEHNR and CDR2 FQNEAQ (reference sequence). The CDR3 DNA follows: TGTTCCAGCAGCTTAATCGGGTTTCCTCAAAAACTGTTTTTT. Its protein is CSSSLIGFPQKLFF.

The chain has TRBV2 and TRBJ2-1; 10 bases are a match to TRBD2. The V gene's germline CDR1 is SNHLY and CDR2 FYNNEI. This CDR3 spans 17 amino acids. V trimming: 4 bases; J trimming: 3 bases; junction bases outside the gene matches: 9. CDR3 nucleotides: TGTGCCAGCAGTGTCAGTCTAGCGGGAGATTTCTACAATGAGCAGTTCTTC. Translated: CASSVSLAGDFYNEQFF.

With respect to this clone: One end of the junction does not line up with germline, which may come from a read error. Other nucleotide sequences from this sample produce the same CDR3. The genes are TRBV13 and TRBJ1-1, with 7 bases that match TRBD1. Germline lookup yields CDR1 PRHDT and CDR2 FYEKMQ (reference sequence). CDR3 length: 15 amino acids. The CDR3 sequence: CASSERGRRDTEAFF. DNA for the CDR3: TGTGCCAGCAGCGAGAGGGGGCGCCGGGACACCGAAGCTTTCTTT.

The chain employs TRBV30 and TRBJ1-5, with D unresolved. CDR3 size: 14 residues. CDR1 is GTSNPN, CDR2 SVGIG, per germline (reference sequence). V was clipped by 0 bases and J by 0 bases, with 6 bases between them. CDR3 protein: CAWSVQSSNQPQHF. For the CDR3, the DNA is TGTGCCTGGAGTGTACAGTCTAGCAATCAGCCCCAGCATTTT.

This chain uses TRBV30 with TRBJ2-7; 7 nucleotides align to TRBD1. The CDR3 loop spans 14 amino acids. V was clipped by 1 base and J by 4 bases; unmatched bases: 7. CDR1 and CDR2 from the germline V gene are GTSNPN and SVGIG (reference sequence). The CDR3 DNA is TGTGCCTGGAGTGCAGACAGGGTTCTTTACGAGCAGTACTTC. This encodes CAWSADRVLYEQYF.

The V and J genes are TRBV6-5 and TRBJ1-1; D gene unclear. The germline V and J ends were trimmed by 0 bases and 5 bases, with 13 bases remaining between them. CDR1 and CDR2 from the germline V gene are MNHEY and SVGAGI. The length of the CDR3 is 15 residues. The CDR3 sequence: CASSYSNLRETEAFF. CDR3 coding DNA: TGTGCCAGCAGTTACTCGAACCTTCGGGAGACTGAAGCTTTCTTT.

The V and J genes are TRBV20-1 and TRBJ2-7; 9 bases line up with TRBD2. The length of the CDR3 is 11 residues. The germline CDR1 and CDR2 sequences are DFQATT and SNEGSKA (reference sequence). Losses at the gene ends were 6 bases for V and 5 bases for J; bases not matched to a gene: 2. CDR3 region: CSAQREDEQYF. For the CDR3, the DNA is TGCAGTGCCCAGCGGGAGGACGAGCAGTACTTC.

DNA of the CDR3: TGTGCCATCAGGGGGGGGACCTACGAGCAGTACTTC. Residues: CAIRGGTYEQYF. The rearrangement joins TRBV10-3 to TRBJ2-7; the match to TRBD2 covers 7 bases. Germline assignment: CDR1 ENHRY and CDR2 SYGVKD. The CDR3 is 12 amino acids. After removal of 6 bases from V and 2 bases from J, the junction contained 1 base not matched to a gene.

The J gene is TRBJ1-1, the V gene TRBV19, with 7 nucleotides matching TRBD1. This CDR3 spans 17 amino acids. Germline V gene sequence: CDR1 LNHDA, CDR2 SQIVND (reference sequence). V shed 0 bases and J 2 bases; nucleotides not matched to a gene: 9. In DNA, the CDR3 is TGTGCCAGTAGTATAGATTTCCCGGGACAGATTAACACTGAAGCTTTCTTT. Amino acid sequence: CASSIDFPGQINTEAFF.

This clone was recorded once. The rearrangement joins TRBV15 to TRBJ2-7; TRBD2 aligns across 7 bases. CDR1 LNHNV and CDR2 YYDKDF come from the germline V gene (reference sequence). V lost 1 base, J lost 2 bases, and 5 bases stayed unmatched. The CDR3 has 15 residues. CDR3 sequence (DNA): TGTGCCACCAGCAGAGGAAGGGAGGGGACCTACGAGCAGTACTTC. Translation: CATSRGREGTYEQYF.

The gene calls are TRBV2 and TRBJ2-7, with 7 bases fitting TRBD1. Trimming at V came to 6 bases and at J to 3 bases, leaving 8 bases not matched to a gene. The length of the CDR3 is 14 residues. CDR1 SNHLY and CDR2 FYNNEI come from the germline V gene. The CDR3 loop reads CASSPDRTRYEQYF. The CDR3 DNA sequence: TGTGCCAGCAGCCCGGACAGGACCCGCTACGAGCAGTACTTC.

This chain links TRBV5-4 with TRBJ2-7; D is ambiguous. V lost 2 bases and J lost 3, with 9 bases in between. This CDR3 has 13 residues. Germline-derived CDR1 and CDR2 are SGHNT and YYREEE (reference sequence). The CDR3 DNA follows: TGTGCCAGCAGCTTTGAGGTTCTCTACGAGCAGTACTTC. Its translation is CASSFEVLYEQYF.

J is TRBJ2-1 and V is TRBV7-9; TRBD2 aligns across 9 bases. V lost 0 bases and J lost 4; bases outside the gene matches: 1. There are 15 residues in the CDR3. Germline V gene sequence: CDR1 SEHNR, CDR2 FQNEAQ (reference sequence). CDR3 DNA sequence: TGTGCCAGCAGCTTAGCGGCGGGAGGGTACAATGAGCAGTTCTTC. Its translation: CASSLAAGGYNEQFF.

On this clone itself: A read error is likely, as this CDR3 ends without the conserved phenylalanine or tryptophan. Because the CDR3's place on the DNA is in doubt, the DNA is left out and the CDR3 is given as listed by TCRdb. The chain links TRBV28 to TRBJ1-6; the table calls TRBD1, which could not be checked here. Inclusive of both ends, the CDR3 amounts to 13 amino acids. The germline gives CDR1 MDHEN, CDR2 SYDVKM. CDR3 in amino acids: CASSLGTGGGSTV.

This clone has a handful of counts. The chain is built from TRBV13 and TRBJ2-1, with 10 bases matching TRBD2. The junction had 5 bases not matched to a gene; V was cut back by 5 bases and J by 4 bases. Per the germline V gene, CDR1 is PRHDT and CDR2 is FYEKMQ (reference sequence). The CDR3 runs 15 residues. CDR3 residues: CASSPRTSGYNEQFF. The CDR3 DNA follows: TGTGCCAGCAGCCCCCGGACTAGCGGTTACAATGAGCAGTTCTTC.

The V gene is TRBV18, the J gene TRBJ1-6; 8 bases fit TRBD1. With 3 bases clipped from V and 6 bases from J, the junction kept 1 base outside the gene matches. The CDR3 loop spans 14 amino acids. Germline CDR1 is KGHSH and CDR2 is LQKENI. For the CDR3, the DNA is TGTGCCAGCTCACCGGGACAGGCTAATTCACCCCTCCACTTT. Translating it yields CASSPGQANSPLHF.

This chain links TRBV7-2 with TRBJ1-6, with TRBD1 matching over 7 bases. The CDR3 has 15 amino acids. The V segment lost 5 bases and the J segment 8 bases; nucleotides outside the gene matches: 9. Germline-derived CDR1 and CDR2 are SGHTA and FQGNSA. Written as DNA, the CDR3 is TGTGCCAGCAGCCCTCGACAGGGAAGCGATTCACCCCTCCACTTT. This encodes CASSPRQGSDSPLHF.

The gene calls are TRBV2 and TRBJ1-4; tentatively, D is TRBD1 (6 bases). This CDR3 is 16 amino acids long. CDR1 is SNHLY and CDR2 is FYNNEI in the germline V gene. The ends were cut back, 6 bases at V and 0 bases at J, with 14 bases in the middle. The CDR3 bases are TGTGCCAGCAGCCACCCGGGACACACAACTAATGAAAAACTGTTTTTT. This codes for CASSHPGHTTNEKLFF.

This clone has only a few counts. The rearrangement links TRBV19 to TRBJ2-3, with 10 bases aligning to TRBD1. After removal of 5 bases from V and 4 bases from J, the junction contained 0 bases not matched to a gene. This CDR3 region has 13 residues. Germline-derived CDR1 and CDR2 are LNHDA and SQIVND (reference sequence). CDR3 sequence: CASSGQGADTQYF. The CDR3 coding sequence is TGTGCCAGTAGTGGACAGGGGGCAGATACGCAGTATTTT.

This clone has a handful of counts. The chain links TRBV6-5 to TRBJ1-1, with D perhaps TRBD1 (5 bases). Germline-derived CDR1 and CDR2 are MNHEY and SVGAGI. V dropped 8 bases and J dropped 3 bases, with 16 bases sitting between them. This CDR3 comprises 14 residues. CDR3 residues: CASSRAGKDTEAFF. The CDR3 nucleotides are TGTGCCAGCTCCAGGGCAGGGAAGGACACTGAAGCTTTCTTT.

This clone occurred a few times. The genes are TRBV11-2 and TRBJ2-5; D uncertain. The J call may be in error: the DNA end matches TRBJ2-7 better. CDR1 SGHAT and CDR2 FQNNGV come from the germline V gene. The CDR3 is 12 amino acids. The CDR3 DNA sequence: TGTGCCAGCAGCTTAGTTTCCTACGAGCAGTACTTC. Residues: CASSLVSYEQYF.

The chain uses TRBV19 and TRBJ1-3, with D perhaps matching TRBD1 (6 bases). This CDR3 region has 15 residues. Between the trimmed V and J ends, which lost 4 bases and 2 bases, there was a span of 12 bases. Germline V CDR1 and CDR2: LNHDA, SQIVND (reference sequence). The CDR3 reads CASSTQGDPGNTIYF. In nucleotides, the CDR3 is TGTGCCAGTAGTACACAGGGAGACCCTGGAAACACCATATATTTT.